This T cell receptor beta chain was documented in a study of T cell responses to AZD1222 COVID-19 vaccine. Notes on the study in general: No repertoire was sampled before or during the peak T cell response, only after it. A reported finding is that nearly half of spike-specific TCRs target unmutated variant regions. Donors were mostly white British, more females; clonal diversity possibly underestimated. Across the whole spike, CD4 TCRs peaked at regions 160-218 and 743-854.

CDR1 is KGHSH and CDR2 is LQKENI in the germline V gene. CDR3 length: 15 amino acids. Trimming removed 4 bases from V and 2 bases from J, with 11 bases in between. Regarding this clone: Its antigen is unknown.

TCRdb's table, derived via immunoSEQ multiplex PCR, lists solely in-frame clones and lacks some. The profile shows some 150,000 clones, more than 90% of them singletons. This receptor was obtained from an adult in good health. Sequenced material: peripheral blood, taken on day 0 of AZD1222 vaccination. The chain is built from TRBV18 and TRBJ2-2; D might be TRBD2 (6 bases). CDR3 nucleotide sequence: TGTGCCAGCTCACTGAGCGGGCCAAACACCGGGGAGCTGTTTTTT. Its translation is CASSLSGPNTGELFF.